Shown below are 25 T cell receptor beta chains from a single sample sequenced in a study of OX40 agonist ivuxolimab in advanced cancers. Measured with immunoSEQ multiplex PCR; TCRdb has only the in-frame clones, and not every one. The profile shows about 54,000 clones, 80% to 90% of them singletons. The input for sequencing was CD4+ or CD8+ T cells sorted from blood, taken in a trial of the OX40 agonist ivuxolimab. The receptor set was obtained from an adult with an advanced solid tumor such as melanoma, head and neck, liver or kidney cancer.

This chain connects TRBV5-4 to TRBJ1-2, with D maybe TRBD1 (6 bases). Germline V gene lookup returns CDR1 SGHNT and CDR2 YYREEE (reference sequence). V was pared by 0 bases and J by 8 bases, with 14 bases between. The length of the CDR3 is 14 residues. DNA for the CDR3: TGTGCCAGCAGCTTGGTTGGGGACACCCTAGGCTACACCTTC. Its translation is CASSLVGDTLGYTF.

This clone has just one count. V usage is TRBV19 and J usage is TRBJ2-7; 8 nucleotides align to TRBD1. The CDR3 sequence is 15 residues long. Germline values: CDR1 LNHDA, CDR2 SQIVND (reference sequence). The trim removed 5 bases at V and 5 bases at J, leaving 11 bases unmatched. In nucleotides, the CDR3 is TGTGCCAGTAGTCCCCGGACAGGGCAGGTCCACGAGCAGTACTTC. This gives the protein CASSPRTGQVHEQYF.

The V and J genes are TRBV18 and TRBJ2-1, with 15 bases matching TRBD2. Trimming cost V 4 bases and J 6 bases; bases outside gene matches: 7. There are 17 residues in the CDR3. Germline CDR1 and CDR2: KGHSH and LQKENI. The CDR3 sequence is CASSRGGLAGGANEQFF. CDR3 nucleotides: TGTGCCAGCTCACGAGGAGGACTAGCGGGAGGGGCCAATGAGCAGTTCTTC.

The chain employs TRBV19 and TRBJ1-1; no clear D. Germline V gene data show CDR1 as LNHDA and CDR2 as SQIVND (reference sequence). V lost 6 bases to trimming and J lost 0 bases, with 5 bases between them. The CDR3 runs 12 residues. The DNA of the CDR3 is TGTGCCAGTAGGAGAATGAACACTGAAGCTTTCTTT. Protein sequence: CASRRMNTEAFF.

The sample holds one count of this clone. The chain links TRBV13 to TRBJ2-7; no reliable D call. The germline V gene encodes CDR1 PRHDT and CDR2 FYEKMQ (reference sequence). The CDR3 sequence is 13 residues long. Trimming removed 1 base from V and 4 bases from J, with 8 bases in between. The CDR3 bases are TGTGCCAGCAGCTTAGAGGGAAGTTACGAGCAGTACTTC. Amino acid sequence: CASSLEGSYEQYF.

The CDR3 protein is CASSPGGRRHEQYF. CDR3 in DNA: TGTGCCAGCAGCCCTGGGGGCAGAAGGCACGAGCAGTACTTC. The J gene is TRBJ2-7, the V gene TRBV28; D might be TRBD1 (6 bases). Germline V gives CDR1 MDHEN, CDR2 SYDVKM. The CDR3 sequence is 14 residues long. V was cut by 6 bases and J by 5 bases, with 17 bases left in between.

V usage is TRBV5-1 and J usage is TRBJ2-3; 8 nucleotides agree with TRBD2. Trimming at V came to 3 bases and at J to 2 bases, leaving 5 bases not matched to a gene. The CDR3 has 15 residues. CDR1 is SGHRS, CDR2 YFSETQ, per germline. The CDR3 sequence: CASSSPAGDTDTQYF. CDR3 nucleotide sequence: TGCGCCAGCAGCTCCCCAGCGGGGGACACAGATACGCAGTATTTT.

The V call is TRBV4-3, the J call TRBJ1-1; possibly TRBD1 for D (5 bases). Trimming removed 1 base from V and 1 base from J, with 10 bases in between. The CDR3 is 15 amino acids. Looked up from germline, CDR1 is LGHNA and CDR2 is YSLEER. CDR3 nucleotides: TGCGCCAGCAGCCAAGGAAGCAGGGAGAACACTGAAGCTTTCTTT. It is translated as CASSQGSRENTEAFF.

The V and J genes are TRBV5-1 and TRBJ1-1; no reliable D call. Trimming stripped 5 bases from V and 2 bases from J, with 10 bases between. CDR1 and CDR2 (germline): SGHRS, YFSETQ. The CDR3 consists of 13 residues. The CDR3 coding sequence is TGCGCCAGCAGTTTCAAGCCAAACACTGAAGCTTTCTTT. Translation gives CASSFKPNTEAFF.

The chain links TRBV19 to TRBJ1-1; D is possibly TRBD1 (5 bases). Germline V lookup: CDR1 LNHDA, CDR2 SQIVND (reference sequence). CDR3 length: 15 amino acids. Deletions cut 4 bases from V and 1 base from J, with 13 bases between. CDR3 region: CASSKRGTENTEAFF. The CDR3 nucleotides are TGTGCCAGTAGTAAAAGGGGCACGGAGAACACTGAAGCTTTCTTT.

The chain carries TRBV29-1 and TRBJ2-2, with 8 bases identical to TRBD1. Germline trimming cut 6 bases from V and 6 bases from J; bases unmatched to any gene: 6. Germline assignment: CDR1 SQVTM and CDR2 ANQGSEA. The CDR3 has 13 amino acids. CDR3 sequence reads: CSVATGASGELFF. DNA for the CDR3: TGCAGCGTCGCGACAGGGGCTTCCGGGGAGCTGTTTTTT.

This CDR3 is CASRDRERGRAQFF. The CDR3 bases are TGCGCCAGCAGGGACAGGGAAAGGGGCAGAGCGCAGTTCTTC. The chain carries TRBV5-1 and TRBJ2-1; 8 positions agree with TRBD1. Per germline, CDR1 SGHRS and CDR2 YFSETQ. The CDR3 spans 14 residues. With 5 bases clipped from V and 12 bases from J, the junction kept 13 bases outside the gene matches.

V gene TRBV18 combines with J gene TRBJ1-3, with D maybe TRBD1 (5 bases). The CDR3 has 18 amino acids. Germline V gene lookup returns CDR1 KGHSH and CDR2 LQKENI. The V and J ends lost 1 base and 0 bases respectively, with 16 bases between them. The CDR3 region is CASSPLSAAGNSGNTIYF. CDR3 in DNA: TGTGCCAGCTCACCACTCTCAGCCGCAGGGAACTCTGGAAACACCATATATTTT. The full variable domain, completed using reference TRBV18 and TRBJ1-3, is NAGVMQNPRHLVRRRGQEARLRCSPMKGHSHVYWYRQLPEEGLKFMVYLQKENIIDESGMPKERFSAEFPKEGPSILRIQQVVRGDSAAYFCASSPLSAAGNSGNTIYFGEGSWLTVV.

This chain links TRBV5-5 with TRBJ2-5, with TRBD1 matching over 7 bases. There are 15 residues in the CDR3. Germline V gives CDR1 SGHKS, CDR2 YYEKEE (reference sequence). The trim removed 0 bases at V and 1 base at J, leaving 3 bases unmatched. The CDR3 protein is CASSLAGQSQETQYF. In DNA form, the CDR3 reads TGTGCCAGCAGCTTGGCGGGACAGTCCCAAGAGACCCAGTACTTC. Full variable domain (outside the CDR3, taken from reference TRBV5-5 and TRBJ2-5): DAGVTQSPTHLIKTRGQQVTLRCSPISGHKSVSWYQQVLGQGPQFIFQYYEKEERGRGNFPDRFSARQFPNYSSELNVNALLLGDSALYLCASSLAGQSQETQYFGPGTRLLVL.

J is TRBJ2-1 and V is TRBV5-6; 8 bases align to TRBD1. Looked up from germline, CDR1 is SGHDT and CDR2 is YYEEEE. This CDR3 has 18 residues. Trimming at V came to 3 bases and at J to 1 base, leaving 12 bases not matched to a gene. The CDR3 DNA reads TGTGCCAGCAGCTCGGTTTCAGGGGGCGACCTTTCCTACAATGAGCAGTTCTTC. Translation gives CASSSVSGGDLSYNEQFF.

The V call is TRBV19, the J call TRBJ2-5, with D perhaps matching TRBD1 (6 bases). The ends were cut back, 5 bases at V and 5 bases at J, with 15 bases in the middle. Germline CDR1 reads LNHDA; CDR2 reads SQIVND (reference sequence). The CDR3 length is 14 residues. Here the CDR3 reads CASSLPQGWETQYF. CDR3 bases: TGTGCCAGTAGTTTACCACAGGGATGGGAGACCCAGTACTTC.

The chain is built from TRBV5-1 and TRBJ2-1; TRBD2 aligns across 8 bases. V was clipped by 2 bases and J by 0 bases; unmatched bases: 7. The CDR3 loop spans 17 amino acids. Germline CDR1 and CDR2: SGHRS and YFSETQ. CDR3 in amino acids: CASSFLAGSSSYNEQFF. The CDR3 DNA reads TGCGCCAGCAGCTTCCTAGCGGGCTCGAGCTCCTACAATGAGCAGTTCTTC.

This chain uses TRBV11-2 with TRBJ1-2; D unresolved. This CDR3 contains 16 residues. The germline gives CDR1 SGHAT, CDR2 FQNNGV. The V and J ends lost 1 base and 4 bases respectively, with 16 bases between them. CDR3 sequence reads: CASSLGGSDGFYGYTF. CDR3 nucleotide sequence: TGTGCCAGCAGCTTAGGTGGTAGCGACGGCTTCTATGGCTACACCTTC.

The V gene is TRBV25-1, the J gene TRBJ2-1; perhaps TRBD2 as D (7 bases). Per the germline V gene, CDR1 is MGHDK and CDR2 is SYGVNS. Trimming left V 4 bases short and J 1 base short, with 20 bases between. The CDR3 covers 18 residues. This CDR3 reads CASSGGGRDRGSYNEQFF. The CDR3 DNA reads as TGTGCCAGCAGTGGGGGGGGCAGGGACCGGGGTTCCTACAATGAGCAGTTCTTC.

The chain has TRBV6-6 and TRBJ2-3; D may be TRBD2 (7 bases). Germline V CDR1 and CDR2: MNHNY, SVGAGI (reference sequence). Between the trimmed V and J ends, which lost 7 bases and 0 bases, there was a span of 11 bases. This CDR3 is built from 14 residues. CDR3 residues: CASNRGGSTDTQYF. CDR3 in DNA: TGTGCCAGCAATAGGGGGGGAAGCACAGATACGCAGTATTTT.

The gene calls are TRBV14 and TRBJ1-1; tentative D call: TRBD1 (5 bases). CDR1 SGHDN and CDR2 FVKESK come from the germline V gene. CDR3 length: 14 amino acids. The ends were cut back, 4 bases at V and 6 bases at J, with 15 bases in the middle. In DNA, the CDR3 is TGTGCCAGCAGCCTCCTTTGGGGCAGGGCTGAAGCTTTCTTT. It translates to CASSLLWGRAEAFF.

The chain employs TRBV5-1 and TRBJ1-1; D remains ambiguous. Germline assignment: CDR1 SGHRS and CDR2 YFSETQ. V lost 2 bases and J 1 base, leaving 9 bases between the germline ends. The CDR3 extends over 14 amino acids. CDR3 sequence: CASSLKYGNTEAFF. Here the CDR3 DNA reads TGCGCCAGCAGCTTAAAGTATGGGAACACTGAAGCTTTCTTT.

The V call is TRBV19, the J call TRBJ1-5; 9 bases match TRBD1. The CDR3 extends over 15 amino acids. Germline lookup yields CDR1 LNHDA and CDR2 SQIVND (reference sequence). V dropped 5 bases and J dropped 3; count of bases not matched to a gene: 5. CDR3: CASSLRTGDNQPQHF. The DNA of the CDR3 is TGTGCCAGTAGTTTACGGACAGGGGACAATCAGCCCCAGCATTTT.

The chain carries TRBV10-1 and TRBJ1-1; D call uncertain. Germline CDR1 reads WNHNN; CDR2 reads SYGVQD (reference sequence). Between the trimmed V and J ends, which lost 1 base and 11 bases, there was a span of 14 bases. The CDR3 has 13 residues. CDR3 sequence reads: CASSEFRGALAFF. DNA for the CDR3: TGCGCCAGCAGTGAGTTTCGGGGAGCTTTGGCTTTCTTT.

The V gene is TRBV7-8, the J gene TRBJ1-1; unclear D gene. CDR1 SGHVS and CDR2 FQNEAQ come from the germline V gene. V gave up 2 bases and J gave up 1 base, with 8 bases separating them. The CDR3 is 14 amino acids. CDR3 in amino acids: CASSLHGGNTEAFF. The DNA for the CDR3 is TGTGCCAGCAGCTTACATGGAGGGAACACTGAAGCTTTCTTT.